This passage covers 5 T cell receptor beta chains from one sample sequenced in a study of cytomegalovirus exposure and HLA in healthy donors. The study ran its PCR with 60 Vbeta and 13 Jbeta primers. Assay: immunoSEQ multiplex PCR; the TCRdb copy retains only in-frame clones and omits some. In the table there are under 200,000 clones, 82% of which are singletons. The sample comprised PBMCs. The receptors shown here come from a young woman in good health and CMV-seronegative.

This chain connects TRBV7-2 to TRBJ2-3; D is uncertain. The ends were cut back, 3 bases at V and 3 bases at J, with 4 bases in the middle. The CDR3 has 12 amino acids. Germline values: CDR1 SGHTA, CDR2 FQGNSA. CDR3 nucleotides: TGTGCCAGCAGCTTCCTAACAGATACGCAGTATTTT. This sequence encodes CASSFLTDTQYF.

The rearrangement joins TRBV9 to TRBJ2-1; D may be TRBD2 (6 bases). Trimming took 3 bases from V and 2 from J, leaving 12 bases between them. Germline CDR1 is SGDLS and CDR2 is YYNGEE. The length of the CDR3 is 15 residues. The DNA for the CDR3 is TGTGCCAGCAGCGAGGGAGCGGGCACCTACAATGAGCAGTTCTTC. It is translated as CASSEGAGTYNEQFF.

The chain joins TRBV4-2 to TRBJ2-2, with TRBD2 as a possible D gene (5 bases). The length of the CDR3 is 17 residues. Germline V gives CDR1 LGHNA, CDR2 YNFKEQ. V was clipped by 0 bases and J by 4 bases, with 15 bases between them. In DNA, the CDR3 is TGTGCCAGCAGCCAAGACCGATCCAGCGGTCTCACCGGGGAGCTGTTTTTT. This encodes CASSQDRSSGLTGELFF.

A single count supports this clone. V gene TRBV11-3 combines with J gene TRBJ2-1, with TRBD2 matching 7 bases. V trimming: 5 bases; J trimming: 5 bases; junction bases outside the gene matches: 12. This CDR3 comprises 16 residues. CDR1 is SGHNT, CDR2 YENEEA, per germline. The CDR3 region has the DNA TGTGCCAGCAGCCCTGGAGGGGAGGGTATAGACAATGAGCAGTTCTTC. This sequence encodes CASSPGGEGIDNEQFF. Drawing the rest from reference TRBV11-3 and TRBJ2-1, the complete variable domain is EAGVVQSPRYKIIEKKQPVAFWCNPISGHNTLYWYLQNLGQGPELLIRYENEEAVDDSQLPKDRFSAERLKGVDSTLKIQPAELGDSAVYLCASSPGGEGIDNEQFFGPGTRLTVL.

V gene TRBV18 combines with J gene TRBJ1-3, with D perhaps matching TRBD1 (5 bases). Germline CDR1 is KGHSH and CDR2 is LQKENI. Trimming removed 3 bases at V and 0 bases at J, with 12 bases between. The CDR3 has 16 residues. The CDR3 spells CASSPTLGDSGNTIYF. The CDR3 DNA reads TGTGCCAGCTCACCGACCTTAGGGGACTCTGGAAACACCATATATTTT.